What follows are 5 T cell receptor beta chains derived from one specimen sequenced in a study of shared clonotypes between healthy human individuals. Positively selected for CCR7, the CD45RO-negative cells used as naive CD8 cells excluded terminally differentiated effector memory CD45RA+ cells. Sequencing was performed with immunoSEQ multiplex PCR; in TCRdb, only in-frame clones are kept and a portion is missing. The data contain 1.5 million to 2.5 million clones, about 95% of them singletons. Sequenced: naive CD8+ T cells sorted from blood. Receptors originate from a man between 18 and 35 years old in good health.

The genes are TRBV9 and TRBJ2-2, with TRBD1 matching over 9 bases. The CDR3 loop spans 16 amino acids. Trimming took 4 bases from V and 4 from J; bases not matched to a gene: 8. Germline V gives CDR1 SGDLS, CDR2 YYNGEE. The CDR3 spells CASSLDGQGITGELFF. CDR3 DNA sequence: TGTGCCAGCAGCTTAGATGGACAGGGGATCACCGGGGAGCTGTTTTTT.

With regard to this clone: Other DNA sequences within the sample encode an identical CDR3. V usage is TRBV9 and J usage is TRBJ2-2; D is uncertain. V gave up 4 bases and J gave up 2 bases, with 6 bases separating them. This CDR3 spans 13 amino acids. Germline CDR1 reads SGDLS; CDR2 reads YYNGEE. The CDR3 DNA reads as TGTGCCAGCAGCCCCCCTAACACCGGGGAGCTGTTTTTT. Translating gives CASSPPNTGELFF.

The chain is built from TRBV5-4 and TRBJ2-3; D ambiguous. V was clipped by 1 base and J by 7 bases, with 16 bases between them. This CDR3 spans 15 amino acids. Germline assignment: CDR1 SGHNT and CDR2 YYREEE (reference sequence). The CDR3 DNA reads as TGTGCCAGCAGCTTGCCGGCGAGTGATGCTCATACGCAGTATTTT. Encoded protein: CASSLPASDAHTQYF.

CDR3 in DNA: TGCAGTGGAGGGTGGGCCTACGAGCAGTACTTC. As protein: CSGGWAYEQYF. This chain connects TRBV20-1 to TRBJ2-7, with D possibly being TRBD2 (5 bases). Germline CDR1 and CDR2: DFQATT and SNEGSKA (reference sequence). The CDR3 has 11 residues. V gave up 7 bases and J gave up 2 bases, with 9 bases separating them.

This sequence joins TRBV2 and TRBJ1-5; TRBD1 is a possible D gene (6 bases). The ends were cut back, 5 bases at V and 2 bases at J, with 10 bases in the middle. Germline CDR1 reads SNHLY; CDR2 reads FYNNEI. The CDR3 length is 14 residues. The CDR3 coding sequence is TGTGCCAGCAGTCGACAGGTGGGCAATCAGCCCCAGCATTTT. It encodes CASSRQVGNQPQHF. Drawing the rest from reference TRBV2 and TRBJ1-5, the complete variable domain is EPEVTQTPSHQVTQMGQEVILRCVPISNHLYFYWYRQILGQKVEFLVSFYNNEISEKSEIFDDQFSVERPDGSNFTLKIRSTKLEDSAMYFCASSRQVGNQPQHFGDGTRLSIL.